A selection of T cell receptor beta chains follows, all from one sample in a study of T cells after yellow fever vaccination. TCRdb reprocessed the 5' RACE reads via MiXCR and lists one record per CDR3 protein. The sample carries roughly 520,000 distinct CDR3 sequences, 20% to 25% recorded once. The material was PBMCs, obtained more than 20 days after the first yellow fever vaccination. The receptors originated from a man aged 18 to 29 who received the YFV17D yellow fever vaccine. The CDR3 runs from the conserved cysteine through the conserved F or W. Each record gives: D gene, V gene, clone size, J gene, CDR3 protein, CDR3 DNA. A D gene is named only where the DNA matches it firmly. The size field is filled for only some rows; it gives once, few, many or a size class.

d_call: TRBD1
v_call: TRBV6-6
clone_size: few
j_call: TRBJ1-2
cdr3_aa: CASRKGGKGYTF
cdr3_nt: TGTGCCAGCAGAAAAGGGGGCAAGGGCTACACCTTC

d_call: TRBD2
v_call: TRBV29-1
clone_size: NA
j_call: TRBJ2-5
cdr3_aa: CSVEDGLAGWETQYF
cdr3_nt: TGCAGCGTTGAAGATGGCCTAGCGGGCTGGGAGACCCAGTACTTC

d_call: NA
v_call: TRBV24-1
clone_size: few
j_call: TRBJ2-2
cdr3_aa: CATRATNTGELFF
cdr3_nt: TGTGCCACCCGGGCCACGAACACCGGGGAGCTGTTTTTT

d_call: NA
v_call: TRBV7-8
clone_size: few
j_call: TRBJ1-6
cdr3_aa: CASSFFGDSPLHF
cdr3_nt: TGTGCCAGCAGCTTTTTTGGTGATTCACCCCTCCACTTT

d_call: TRBD1
v_call: TRBV20-1
clone_size: NA
j_call: TRBJ2-7
cdr3_aa: CSASLFIGGDEQYF
cdr3_nt: TGCAGTGCTAGCTTATTCATAGGGGGCGACGAGCAGTACTTC

d_call: NA
v_call: TRBV7-2
clone_size: many
j_call: TRBJ2-3
cdr3_aa: CASSLVWDTQYF
cdr3_nt: TGTGCCAGCAGCTTAGTTTGGGATACGCAGTATTTT

d_call: TRBD2
v_call: TRBV20-1
clone_size: few
j_call: TRBJ2-3
cdr3_aa: CSAPTSGGSADTQYF
cdr3_nt: TGCAGTGCCCCAACTAGCGGGGGGTCGGCAGATACGCAGTATTTT

d_call: NA
v_call: TRBV4-3
clone_size: few
j_call: TRBJ2-3
cdr3_aa: CASSQEGTKRNTDTQYF
cdr3_nt: TGCGCCAGCAGCCAAGAGGGGACCAAAAGAAACACAGATACGCAGTATTTT

d_call: TRBD1
v_call: TRBV2
clone_size: NA
j_call: TRBJ1-1
cdr3_aa: CASSDTGERDTEAFF
cdr3_nt: TGTGCCAGCAGTGATACAGGGGAGAGGGACACTGAAGCTTTCTTT

d_call: NA
v_call: TRBV7-3
clone_size: NA
j_call: TRBJ2-2
cdr3_aa: CASHPGGSGTGELFF
cdr3_nt: TGTGCCAGCCACCCAGGGGGGTCTGGCACCGGGGAGCTGTTTTTT

d_call: NA
v_call: TRBV7-2
clone_size: NA
j_call: TRBJ2-2
cdr3_aa: CASSFLKTNTGELFF
cdr3_nt: TGTGCCAGCAGCTTTCTAAAAACCAACACCGGGGAGCTGTTTTTT

d_call: NA
v_call: TRBV27
clone_size: NA
j_call: TRBJ1-1
cdr3_aa: CASSLRGGWTEAFF
cdr3_nt: TGTGCCAGCAGTTTGAGGGGTGGTTGGACTGAAGCTTTCTTT

d_call: NA
v_call: TRBV6-1
clone_size: NA
j_call: TRBJ2-5
cdr3_aa: CASRLSPPGTQYF
cdr3_nt: TGTGCCAGCAGACTATCGCCTCCAGGGACCCAGTACTTC

d_call: NA
v_call: TRBV3-1
clone_size: few
j_call: TRBJ1-1
cdr3_aa: CASSSIMGTEAFF
cdr3_nt: TGTGCCAGCAGCTCCATAATGGGCACTGAAGCTTTCTTT

d_call: TRBD2
v_call: TRBV7-8
clone_size: NA
j_call: TRBJ2-7
cdr3_aa: CASSLGFSSGVYEQYF
cdr3_nt: TGTGCCAGCAGCTTAGGGTTTTCTAGCGGGGTCTACGAGCAGTACTTC

d_call: NA
v_call: TRBV7-2
clone_size: few
j_call: TRBJ1-5
cdr3_aa: CASTTSPYQPQHF
cdr3_nt: TGTGCCAGCACCACCTCCCCCTATCAGCCCCAGCATTTT

d_call: TRBD1
v_call: TRBV5-1
clone_size: NA
j_call: TRBJ1-1
cdr3_aa: CASTFSLTGANTEAFF
cdr3_nt: TGCGCCAGCACTTTTTCCTTGACAGGGGCCAACACTGAAGCTTTCTTT

d_call: NA
v_call: TRBV25-1
clone_size: few
j_call: TRBJ1-3
cdr3_aa: CASSAVARNTIYF
cdr3_nt: TGTGCCAGCAGCGCAGTGGCAAGAAACACCATATATTTT

d_call: NA
v_call: TRBV29-1
clone_size: few
j_call: TRBJ2-1
cdr3_aa: CSPFGHLVDEQFF
cdr3_nt: TGCAGCCCTTTCGGACACTTGGTGGATGAGCAGTTCTTC

d_call: NA
v_call: TRBV3-1
clone_size: few
j_call: TRBJ1-1
cdr3_aa: CASGPDVDSIAFF
cdr3_nt: TGTGCCAGCGGCCCAGACGTAGATTCGATTGCTTTCTTT

d_call: NA
v_call: TRBV7-9
clone_size: few
j_call: TRBJ1-1
cdr3_aa: CASSLVRGAPNTEAFF
cdr3_nt: TGTGCCAGCAGCTTAGTTCGTGGGGCGCCGAACACTGAAGCTTTCTTT

d_call: NA
v_call: TRBV6-2/TRBV6-3
clone_size: few
j_call: TRBJ2-5
cdr3_aa: CASSYSVRSEEYF
cdr3_nt: TGTGCCAGCAGTTACTCGGTACGGAGTGAGGAGTACTTC

d_call: NA
v_call: TRBV6-2/TRBV6-3
clone_size: NA
j_call: TRBJ2-1
cdr3_aa: CASRPRQVYNEQFF
cdr3_nt: TGTGCCAGCAGACCTAGACAGGTGTACAATGAGCAGTTCTTC

d_call: NA
v_call: TRBV25-1
clone_size: many
j_call: TRBJ2-1
cdr3_aa: CASSMRLTPADEQFF
cdr3_nt: TGTGCCAGCAGTATGAGACTTACCCCGGCGGATGAGCAGTTCTTC

d_call: NA
v_call: TRBV3-1
clone_size: NA
j_call: TRBJ2-7
cdr3_aa: CASSYWTLRTYEQYF
cdr3_nt: TGTGCCAGCAGCTATTGGACACTGCGAACCTACGAGCAGTACTTC

d_call: TRBD2
v_call: TRBV7-9
clone_size: NA
j_call: TRBJ2-1
cdr3_aa: CASSSPRGDNEQFF
cdr3_nt: TGTGCCAGCAGCTCCCCTCGGGGGGACAATGAGCAGTTCTTC

d_call: TRBD1
v_call: TRBV7-9
clone_size: NA
j_call: TRBJ2-4
cdr3_aa: CASSPAGQGAQKIQYF
cdr3_nt: TGTGCCAGCAGCCCTGCCGGACAGGGGGCCCAGAAGATTCAGTACTTC

d_call: NA
v_call: TRBV28
clone_size: many
j_call: TRBJ2-3
cdr3_aa: CASSLLEYDTQYF
cdr3_nt: TGTGCCAGCAGTTTACTAGAGTATGATACGCAGTATTTT

d_call: NA
v_call: TRBV25-1
clone_size: few
j_call: TRBJ1-1
cdr3_aa: CASSGGWAEAFF
cdr3_nt: TGTGCCAGCAGTGGGGGTTGGGCTGAAGCTTTCTTT

d_call: TRBD1
v_call: TRBV6-2/TRBV6-3
clone_size: few
j_call: TRBJ2-1
cdr3_aa: CASSSRTGEAYNEQFF
cdr3_nt: TGTGCCAGCAGTTCCAGGACAGGGGAGGCCTACAATGAGCAGTTCTTC

d_call: NA
v_call: TRBV6-1
clone_size: NA
j_call: TRBJ2-2
cdr3_aa: CASRSTSGGAGTGELFF
cdr3_nt: TGTGCCAGCAGGTCTACGTCGGGGGGCGCGGGCACCGGGGAGCTGTTTTTT

d_call: NA
v_call: TRBV7-6
clone_size: few
j_call: TRBJ2-1
cdr3_aa: CASRQSIGSSYNEQFF
cdr3_nt: TGTGCCAGCAGACAATCAATAGGGAGCTCCTACAATGAGCAGTTCTTC

d_call: NA
v_call: TRBV5-6
clone_size: NA
j_call: TRBJ2-7
cdr3_aa: CASSTFYEQYF
cdr3_nt: TGTGCCAGCAGCACGTTCTACGAGCAGTACTTC

d_call: TRBD2
v_call: TRBV24-1
clone_size: few
j_call: TRBJ2-5
cdr3_aa: CATSDVAGGVAETQYF
cdr3_nt: TGTGCCACCAGTGATGTGGCGGGGGGTGTAGCAGAGACCCAGTACTTC

d_call: NA
v_call: TRBV5-4
clone_size: NA
j_call: TRBJ2-1
cdr3_aa: CASSLPGPQQFF
cdr3_nt: TGTGCCAGCAGCTTGCCGGGACCTCAACAGTTCTTC

d_call: TRBD1
v_call: TRBV24-1
clone_size: few
j_call: TRBJ1-5
cdr3_aa: CATSDGRQGSVQPQHF
cdr3_nt: TGTGCCACCAGTGATGGACGACAGGGGTCCGTTCAGCCCCAGCATTTT

d_call: NA
v_call: TRBV7-9
clone_size: few
j_call: TRBJ1-1
cdr3_aa: CASSFRDRYAFF
cdr3_nt: TGTGCCAGCAGCTTCCGTGACAGGTACGCTTTCTTT

d_call: NA
v_call: TRBV15
clone_size: NA
j_call: TRBJ2-1
cdr3_aa: CATSTHRDSYNEQFF
cdr3_nt: TGTGCCACCAGCACACACAGGGACTCCTACAATGAGCAGTTCTTC

d_call: NA
v_call: TRBV5-5
clone_size: NA
j_call: TRBJ2-5
cdr3_aa: CASSLFHGQETQYF
cdr3_nt: TGTGCCAGCAGCTTGTTTCACGGACAAGAGACCCAGTACTTC

d_call: TRBD2
v_call: TRBV7-2
clone_size: few
j_call: TRBJ2-3
cdr3_aa: CASSHQRGGLYTQYF
cdr3_nt: TGTGCCAGCAGCCACCAGCGGGGGGGCCTGTATACGCAGTATTTT

d_call: TRBD1
v_call: TRBV5-1
clone_size: NA
j_call: TRBJ2-7
cdr3_aa: CASSLGTGVSEQYF
cdr3_nt: TGCGCCAGCAGCTTAGGGACAGGGGTAAGCGAGCAGTACTTC

d_call: NA
v_call: TRBV20-1
clone_size: many
j_call: TRBJ2-3
cdr3_aa: CSAPRRKSGLTDTQYF
cdr3_nt: TGCAGTGCCCCACGGAGGAAAAGTGGGTTGACAGATACGCAGTATTTT

d_call: NA
v_call: TRBV7-2
clone_size: NA
j_call: TRBJ2-2
cdr3_aa: CASSLNQGSGTGELFF
cdr3_nt: TGTGCCAGCAGCTTGAACCAGGGGTCGGGCACCGGGGAGCTGTTTTTT

d_call: NA
v_call: TRBV12-3/TRBV12-4
clone_size: NA
j_call: TRBJ2-3
cdr3_aa: CASTLRGDTQYF
cdr3_nt: TGTGCCAGCACCCTGAGGGGAGATACGCAGTATTTT

d_call: NA
v_call: TRBV7-2
clone_size: NA
j_call: TRBJ1-6
cdr3_aa: CASSDGGPPLNSPLHF
cdr3_nt: TGTGCCAGCAGCGACGGGGGACCCCCCTTGAATTCACCCCTCCACTTT

d_call: NA
v_call: TRBV4-1
clone_size: NA
j_call: TRBJ2-7
cdr3_aa: CASSQGKEPGGEQYF
cdr3_nt: TGCGCCAGCAGCCAGGGGAAGGAGCCTGGCGGAGAGCAGTACTTC

d_call: TRBD1
v_call: TRBV20-1
clone_size: NA
j_call: TRBJ1-5
cdr3_aa: CSARRKGAQPQHF
cdr3_nt: TGCAGTGCTAGAAGGAAGGGGGCACAGCCCCAGCATTTT

d_call: TRBD2
v_call: TRBV20-1
clone_size: NA
j_call: TRBJ2-1
cdr3_aa: CSARDPRLAGAYNEQFF
cdr3_nt: TGCAGTGCTAGAGACCCCCGTCTAGCGGGGGCCTACAATGAGCAGTTCTTC

d_call: NA
v_call: TRBV11-2
clone_size: few
j_call: TRBJ2-1
cdr3_aa: CASRGIYNEQFF
cdr3_nt: TGTGCCAGCCGGGGAATCTACAATGAGCAGTTCTTC

d_call: NA
v_call: TRBV18
clone_size: NA
j_call: TRBJ2-3
cdr3_aa: CASSGQTSTDTQYF
cdr3_nt: TGTGCCAGTTCCGGACAGACTAGCACAGATACGCAGTATTTT

d_call: NA
v_call: TRBV7-8
clone_size: few
j_call: TRBJ1-1
cdr3_aa: CASSPGLEAFF
cdr3_nt: TGTGCCAGCAGCCCGGGCTTGGAAGCTTTCTTT

d_call: TRBD1
v_call: TRBV20-1
clone_size: NA
j_call: TRBJ1-2
cdr3_aa: CSARNGGTDLYGYTF
cdr3_nt: TGCAGTGCTAGGAACGGGGGGACAGACCTATATGGCTACACCTTC

d_call: NA
v_call: TRBV4-1
clone_size: NA
j_call: TRBJ1-2
cdr3_aa: CASSQEWDAGYTF
cdr3_nt: TGCGCCAGCAGCCAAGAATGGGACGCTGGCTACACCTTC

d_call: TRBD2
v_call: TRBV18
clone_size: few
j_call: TRBJ2-1
cdr3_aa: CASSPGRGKNNEQFF
cdr3_nt: TGTGCCAGCTCACCTGGGAGGGGAAAGAACAATGAGCAGTTCTTC